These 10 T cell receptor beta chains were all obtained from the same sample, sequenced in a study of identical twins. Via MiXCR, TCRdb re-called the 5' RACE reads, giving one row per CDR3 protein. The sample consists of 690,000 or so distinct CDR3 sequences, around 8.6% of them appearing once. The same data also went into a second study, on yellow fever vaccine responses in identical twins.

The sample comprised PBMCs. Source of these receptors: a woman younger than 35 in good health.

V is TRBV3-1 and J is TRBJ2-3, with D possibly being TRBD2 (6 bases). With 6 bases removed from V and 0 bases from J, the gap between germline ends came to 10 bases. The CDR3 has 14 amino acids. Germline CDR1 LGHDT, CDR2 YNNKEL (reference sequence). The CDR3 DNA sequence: TGTGCCAGCAGACCCGGGACTAGCACAGATACGCAGTATTTT. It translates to CASRPGTSTDTQYF.

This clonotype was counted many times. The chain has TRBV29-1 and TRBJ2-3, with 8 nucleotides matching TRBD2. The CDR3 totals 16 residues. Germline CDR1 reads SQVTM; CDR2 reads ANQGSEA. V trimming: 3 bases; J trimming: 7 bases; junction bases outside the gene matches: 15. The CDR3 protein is CSVEGSGTRGLNTQYF. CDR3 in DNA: TGCAGCGTTGAGGGATCCGGGACTAGGGGACTGAATACGCAGTATTTT.

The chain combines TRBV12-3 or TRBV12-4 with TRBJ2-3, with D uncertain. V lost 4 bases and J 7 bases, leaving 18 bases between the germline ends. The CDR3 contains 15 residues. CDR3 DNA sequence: TGTGCCAGCAGTTCCGTACAGTCAGGACGACATACGCAGTATTTT. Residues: CASSSVQSGRHTQYF.

The CDR3 spells CASSPTGDETQYF. The CDR3 nucleotides are TGTGCCAGCTCGCCGACAGGGGACGAGACCCAGTACTTC. V and J are TRBV18 and TRBJ2-5; 8 nucleotides align to TRBD1. The CDR3 totals 13 residues. Germline V gene data show CDR1 as KGHSH and CDR2 as LQKENI. J lost 5 bases, V lost 6 bases, and 5 bases had no gene match.

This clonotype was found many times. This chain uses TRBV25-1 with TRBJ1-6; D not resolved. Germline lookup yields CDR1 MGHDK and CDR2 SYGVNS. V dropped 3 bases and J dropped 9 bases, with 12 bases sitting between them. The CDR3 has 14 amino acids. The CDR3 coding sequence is TGTGCCAGCAGTGAGGGCCCTGACCCTTCACCCCTCCACTTT. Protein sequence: CASSEGPDPSPLHF.

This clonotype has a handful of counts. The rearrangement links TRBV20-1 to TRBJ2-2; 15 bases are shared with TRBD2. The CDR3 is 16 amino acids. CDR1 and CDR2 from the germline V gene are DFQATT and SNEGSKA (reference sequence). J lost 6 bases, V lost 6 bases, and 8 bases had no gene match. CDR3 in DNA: TGCAGTGCGCCGGGACTAGCGGGAGGTAGCGCCGGGGAGCTGTTTTTT. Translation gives CSAPGLAGGSAGELFF.

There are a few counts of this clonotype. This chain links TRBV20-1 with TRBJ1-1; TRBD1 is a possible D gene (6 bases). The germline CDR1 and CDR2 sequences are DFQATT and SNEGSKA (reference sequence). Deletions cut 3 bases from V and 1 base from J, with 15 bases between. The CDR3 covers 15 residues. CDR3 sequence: CSARESGGRNTEAFF. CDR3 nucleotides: TGCAGTGCTAGGGAGTCGGGGGGCAGGAACACTGAAGCTTTCTTT.

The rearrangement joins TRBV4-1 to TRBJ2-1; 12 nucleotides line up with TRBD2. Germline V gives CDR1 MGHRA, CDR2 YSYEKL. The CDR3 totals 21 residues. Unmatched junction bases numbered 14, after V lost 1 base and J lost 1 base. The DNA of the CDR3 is TGCGCCAGCAGCCAAGGAAGGGCTAGCGGGAGGGCCGGGTCGTCCTACAATGAGCAGTTCTTC. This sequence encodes CASSQGRASGRAGSSYNEQFF.

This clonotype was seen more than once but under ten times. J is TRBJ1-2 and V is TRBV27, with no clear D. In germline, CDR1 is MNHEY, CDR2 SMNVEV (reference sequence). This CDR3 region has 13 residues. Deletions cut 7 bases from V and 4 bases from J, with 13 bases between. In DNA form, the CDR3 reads TGTGCCAGCACCTGGCGCACCCCCTATGGCTACACCTTC. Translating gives CASTWRTPYGYTF.

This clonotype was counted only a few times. CDR3 nucleotide sequence: TGTGCCTGGAGCTGGACAGAGAATCAGCCCCAGCATTTT. It is translated as CAWSWTENQPQHF. The gene calls are TRBV30 and TRBJ1-5; D might be TRBD1 (6 bases). The V end lost 3 bases, the J end lost 4 bases, and 10 bases lay between the germline ends. From germline, CDR1 is GTSNPN and CDR2 SVGIG (reference sequence). The CDR3 spans 13 residues.